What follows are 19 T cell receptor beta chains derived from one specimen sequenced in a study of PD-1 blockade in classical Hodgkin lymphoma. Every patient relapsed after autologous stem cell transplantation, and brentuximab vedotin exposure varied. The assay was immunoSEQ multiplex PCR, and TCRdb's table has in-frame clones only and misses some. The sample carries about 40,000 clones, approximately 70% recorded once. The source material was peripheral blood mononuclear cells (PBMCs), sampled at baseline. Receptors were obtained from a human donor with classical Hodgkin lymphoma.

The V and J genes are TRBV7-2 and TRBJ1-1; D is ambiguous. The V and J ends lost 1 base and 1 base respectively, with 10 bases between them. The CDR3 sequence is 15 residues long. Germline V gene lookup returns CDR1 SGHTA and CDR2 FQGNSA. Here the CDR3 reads CASSLDGETNTEAFF. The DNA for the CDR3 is TGTGCCAGCAGCTTAGATGGGGAGACGAACACTGAAGCTTTCTTT. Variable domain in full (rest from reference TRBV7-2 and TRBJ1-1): GAGVSQSPSNKVTEKGKDVELRCDPISGHTALYWYRQSLGQGLEFLIYFQGNSAPDKSGLPSDRFSAERTGGSVSTLTIQRTQQEDSAVYLCASSLDGETNTEAFFGQGTRLTVV.

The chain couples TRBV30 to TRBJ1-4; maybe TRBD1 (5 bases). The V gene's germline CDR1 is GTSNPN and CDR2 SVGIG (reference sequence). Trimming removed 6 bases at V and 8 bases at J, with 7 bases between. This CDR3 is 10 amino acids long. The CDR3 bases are TGTGCCTGCTGGGGGGAAAAACTGTTTTTT. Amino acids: CACWGEKLFF.

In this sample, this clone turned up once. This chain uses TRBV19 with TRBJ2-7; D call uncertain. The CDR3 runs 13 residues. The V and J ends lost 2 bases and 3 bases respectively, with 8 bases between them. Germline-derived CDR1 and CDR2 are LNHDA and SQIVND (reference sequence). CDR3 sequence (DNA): TGTGCCAGTAGTATAAGTATACTCTACGAGCAGTACTTC. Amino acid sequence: CASSISILYEQYF.

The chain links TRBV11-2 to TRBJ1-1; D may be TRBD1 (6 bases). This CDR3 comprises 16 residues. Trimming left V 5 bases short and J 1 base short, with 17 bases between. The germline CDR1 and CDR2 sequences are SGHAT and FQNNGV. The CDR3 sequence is CASSEAAGVTNTEAFF. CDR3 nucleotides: TGTGCCAGCAGCGAGGCCGCAGGGGTGACGAACACTGAAGCTTTCTTT.

Here the CDR3 DNA reads TGTGCCAGCAGTTATTCCGGAGGGGGGCAAGAGACCCAGTACTTC. Protein sequence: CASSYSGGGQETQYF. This rearrangement joins TRBV6-6 to TRBJ2-5; D tentatively reads TRBD1 or TRBD2 (6 bases each). V lost 3 bases and J 2 bases, leaving 13 bases between the germline ends. The CDR3 sequence is 15 residues long. Germline values: CDR1 MNHNY, CDR2 SVGAGI (reference sequence).

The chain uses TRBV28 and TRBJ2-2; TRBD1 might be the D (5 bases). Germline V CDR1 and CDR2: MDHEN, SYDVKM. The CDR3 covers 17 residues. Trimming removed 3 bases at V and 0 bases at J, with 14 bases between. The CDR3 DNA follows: TGTGCCAGCAGTTTCCGCCAGGGTTATCCGAACACCGGGGAGCTGTTTTTT. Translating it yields CASSFRQGYPNTGELFF. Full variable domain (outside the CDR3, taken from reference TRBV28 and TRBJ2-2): DVKVTQSSRYLVKRTGEKVFLECVQDMDHENMFWYRQDPGLGLRLIYFSYDVKMKEKGDIPEGYSVSREKKERFSLILESASTNQTSMYLCASSFRQGYPNTGELFFGEGSRLTVL.

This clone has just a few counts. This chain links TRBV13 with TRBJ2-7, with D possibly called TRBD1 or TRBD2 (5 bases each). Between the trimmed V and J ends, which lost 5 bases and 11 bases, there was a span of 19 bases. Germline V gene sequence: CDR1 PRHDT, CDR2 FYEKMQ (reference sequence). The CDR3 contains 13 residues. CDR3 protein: CASSPAGGGNKYF. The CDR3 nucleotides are TGTGCCAGCAGCCCAGCCGGTGGGGGTAATAAGTACTTC.

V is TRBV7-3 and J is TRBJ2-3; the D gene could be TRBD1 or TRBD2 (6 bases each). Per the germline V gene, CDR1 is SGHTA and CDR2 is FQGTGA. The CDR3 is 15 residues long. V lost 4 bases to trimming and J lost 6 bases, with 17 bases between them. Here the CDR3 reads CASSSGAGAADTQYF. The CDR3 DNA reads TGTGCCAGCAGCTCGGGGGCCGGAGCTGCGGATACGCAGTATTTT.

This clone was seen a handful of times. CDR3 in amino acids: CASSEGLAGTWNEQFF. The DNA for the CDR3 is TGTGCCAGCAGTGAAGGACTAGCGGGGACATGGAATGAGCAGTTCTTC. V and J are TRBV6-1 and TRBJ2-1; 11 positions agree with TRBD2. V trimming: 1 base; J trimming: 7 bases; junction bases outside the gene matches: 6. Germline V gene lookup returns CDR1 MNHNS and CDR2 SASEGT. The CDR3 consists of 16 residues.

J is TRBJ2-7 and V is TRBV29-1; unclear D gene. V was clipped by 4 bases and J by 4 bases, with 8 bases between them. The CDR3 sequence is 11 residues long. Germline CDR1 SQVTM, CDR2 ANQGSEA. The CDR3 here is CSVVAEYEQYF. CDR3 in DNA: TGCAGCGTTGTCGCAGAGTACGAGCAGTACTTC.

The CDR3 loop reads CASRPDRLPYEQYF. CDR3 DNA sequence: TGTGCCAGCAGACCGGACCGACTACCTTACGAGCAGTACTTC. This rearrangement joins TRBV9 to TRBJ2-7, with D perhaps matching TRBD2 (5 bases). There are 14 residues in the CDR3. Germline values: CDR1 SGDLS, CDR2 YYNGEE. V shed 5 bases and J shed 4 bases, with 16 bases lying between them.

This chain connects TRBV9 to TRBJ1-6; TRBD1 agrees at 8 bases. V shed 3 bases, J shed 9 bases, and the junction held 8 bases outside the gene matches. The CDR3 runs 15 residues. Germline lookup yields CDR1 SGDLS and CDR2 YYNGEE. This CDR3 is CASSAEQGGGSPLHF. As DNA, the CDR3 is TGTGCCAGCAGCGCGGAACAGGGGGGAGGTTCACCCCTCCACTTT.

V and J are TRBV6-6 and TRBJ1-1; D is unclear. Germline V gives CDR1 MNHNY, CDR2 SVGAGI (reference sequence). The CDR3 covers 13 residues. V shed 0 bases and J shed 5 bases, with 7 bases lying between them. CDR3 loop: CASSYSSLTEAFF. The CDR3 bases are TGTGCCAGCAGTTACTCATCGCTGACTGAAGCTTTCTTT.

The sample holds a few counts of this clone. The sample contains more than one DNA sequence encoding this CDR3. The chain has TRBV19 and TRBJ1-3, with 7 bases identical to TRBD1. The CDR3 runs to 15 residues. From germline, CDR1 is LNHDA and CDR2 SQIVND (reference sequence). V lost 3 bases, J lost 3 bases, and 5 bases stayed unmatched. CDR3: CASSIGGGVGNTIYF. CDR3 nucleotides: TGTGCCAGTAGTATCGGAGGGGGCGTTGGAAACACCATATATTTT.

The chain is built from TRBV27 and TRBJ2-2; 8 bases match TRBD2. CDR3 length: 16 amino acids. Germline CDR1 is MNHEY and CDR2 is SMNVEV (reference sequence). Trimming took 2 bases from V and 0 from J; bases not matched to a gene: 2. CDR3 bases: TGTGCCAGCAGTTTACGGGGGGGGACGAACACCGGGGAGCTGTTTTTT. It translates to CASSLRGGTNTGELFF.

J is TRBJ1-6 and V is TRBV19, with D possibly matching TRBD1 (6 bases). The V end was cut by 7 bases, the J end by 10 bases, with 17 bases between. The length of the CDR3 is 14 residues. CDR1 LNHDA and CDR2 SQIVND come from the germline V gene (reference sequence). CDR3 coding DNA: TGTGCCAGTACCCTGGGAGGGGGTCGCTCACCCCTCCACTTT. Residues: CASTLGGGRSPLHF.

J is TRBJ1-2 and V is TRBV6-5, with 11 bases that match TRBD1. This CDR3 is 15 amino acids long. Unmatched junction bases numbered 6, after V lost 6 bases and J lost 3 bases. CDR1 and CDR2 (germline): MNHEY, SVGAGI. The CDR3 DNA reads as TGTGCCAGCAGCTGGGACAGGGGGTTGGACTATGGCTACACCTTC. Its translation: CASSWDRGLDYGYTF.

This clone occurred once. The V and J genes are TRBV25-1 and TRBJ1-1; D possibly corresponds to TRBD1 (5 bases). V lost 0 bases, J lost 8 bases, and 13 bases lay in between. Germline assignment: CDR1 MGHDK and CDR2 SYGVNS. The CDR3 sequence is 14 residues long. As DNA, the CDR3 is TGTGCCAGCAGTGAATACGGGGCTGGAATAGAAGCTTTCTTT. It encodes CASSEYGAGIEAFF.

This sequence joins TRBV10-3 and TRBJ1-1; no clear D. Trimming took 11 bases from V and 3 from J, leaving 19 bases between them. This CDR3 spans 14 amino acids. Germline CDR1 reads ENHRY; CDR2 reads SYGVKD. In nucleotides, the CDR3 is TGTGCCGGAGCTGCCGGACGCCAGGACACTGAAGCTTTCTTT. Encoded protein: CAGAAGRQDTEAFF.